Reported below is one T cell receptor beta chain. Antigen specificity is unknown. The table came from immunoSEQ multiplex PCR; TCRdb's copy has only in-frame clones and leaves some out. The sample lists under 50,000 clones; just under 80% were seen once. Trimming stripped 2 bases from V and 3 bases from J, with 13 bases between. CDR3 size: 16 residues. Germline loops: CDR1 KGHSH, CDR2 LQKENI. This record comes from a study of T cell responses to AZD1222 COVID-19 vaccine. Study-wide findings and caveats: Spike-specific TCR breadth and depth both grew after two AZD1222 doses. The study reported that nearly half of spike-specific TCRs target unmutated variant regions.

This specimen was peripheral blood, taken 28 days after the second dose of the MenACWY control vaccine. The chain combines TRBV18 with TRBJ2-2; D possibly uses TRBD1 or TRBD2 (5 bases each). The clonotype comes from an adult who received the MenACWY meningococcal vaccine as a control. This CDR3 is CASSPRDRKDTGELFF. The CDR3 bases are TGTGCCAGCTCACCAAGGGACCGAAAGGACACCGGGGAGCTGTTTTTT.